This entry concerns a single T cell receptor (beta chain). This receptor's antigen is unknown. The record has no base qualities; no much larger clone is one base away. V gives up 7 bases and J gives up 4 bases, and the segment between their germline ends measures 11 bases. From the cysteine through the phenylalanine, the CDR3 covers 13 amino acids. CDR3 DNA is the only sequence kept; it has 39 bases, read in frame from the first base. Taken from the germline V gene, the CDR1 and CDR2 loops are MDHEN and SYDVKM. Stable Graves' hyperthyroidism was defined as the absence of progression to ophthalmopathy over 18 months of follow-up. The hyperthyroidism patients were between 18 and 65 years old and newly diagnosed, with a disease duration of less than 2 months. The study excluded patients with uncontrolled infections, other autoimmune diseases, pregnancy or lactation. Diagnoses relied on clinical symptoms, serum thyroxine and TRAb, thyroid ultrasound and orbital computed tomography. PBMCs were isolated from about 9.1 ml of fresh peripheral blood by Ficoll-Paque density gradient centrifugation. Total RNA was extracted using Trizol reagent, and RNA quality was assessed on an Agilent 2100 Bioanalyzer.

The sample originates from a study of T cells in Graves' hyperthyroidism and ophthalmopathy (dated by TCRdb to the late 2010s). About the study as a whole: Peripheral blood samples were taken at initial diagnosis, before any treatment was given. In about 6 Graves' hyperthyroidism patients, the study also compared T-cell repertoires from thyroid tissue with T-cell repertoires from blood. Prospective prediction of ophthalmopathy was tested in an independent validation cohort consisting of 18 hyperthyroidism patients and 15 or so patients who later progressed to ophthalmopathy. The roughly 90 discovery patients were divided at random into training and test sets in a 7:3 ratio. After sampling, hyperthyroidism patients received methimazole starting at 30 mg daily, and ophthalmopathy patients received high-dose intravenous methylprednisolone. According to the paper, TCR Vbeta CDR3 sequencing was carried out on some 140 peripheral blood samples, which came from 40 to 45 ophthalmopathy, some 73 hyperthyroidism and roughly 17 progressor patients. TCR V-J signatures able to tell the groups apart were searched for in a discovery cohort of 95 or so patients, of whom 43 had Graves' ophthalmopathy and more than 55 had stable Graves' hyperthyroidism.

The TCR beta CDR3 regions were amplified from RNA transcripts. A first-round RT-PCR of the TCR CDR3 used the HTBI primer set with the Qiagen OneStep RT-PCR kit. A second multiplex PCR round built the libraries, followed by size selection and purification. Libraries were sequenced paired-end with 100 bp reads on an Illumina HiSeq2000. In the paper's pipeline: SOAPnuke was used to process the raw data, removing reads that contained adapters or uncalled bases, had a mean Phred below 15, or lacked an exact match to the constant primer or identifier. COPE v1.2.5 was used to merge high-quality paired reads, and clonotypes were defined as unique nucleotide sequences. MiTCR v1.1 was used to align clonotypes to the IMGT TRBV, TRBD and TRBJ reference segments. The analysis was restricted to V-J combinations with a frequency above 0.0001, which together covered 99.2% of the repertoires. The TCS score was defined as F50 (clonal expansion) divided by E x V (chaos), with BLOSUM62-based TCRdist calculated between CDR3 peptides within each V-J. Welch's t-statistics and random forest reduced fewer than 550 V-J features to 10 to 15, which were used in a naive Bayes classifier (R e1071). The public reads were reprocessed in TCRdb via fastp at Q25 and MiXCR, keeping in-frame beta chains. Rows are combined by CDR3 protein, so each entry shows the most common genes and DNA. TCRdb's processing, not the authors' own work, is the source of the V and J calls. This sample comprises 380,000 or so distinct CDR3 sequences, approximately 15% of them detected only once. The top ten hold 20% to 25% of the sample.

The paper as a whole reports these results and caveats: In validation, the model predicted progression to ophthalmopathy a median of approximately 6.3 months before onset, with roughly 70% sensitivity and just under 75% specificity. Ophthalmopathy was separated from stable hyperthyroidism by a 13 V-J signature model, with approximately 90% sensitivity and 81% to 82% specificity obtained in cross-validation and 80%/75% obtained in testing. No statistical method was used to fix the sample size in advance, and group allocation was not hidden from the investigators. Blood samples also contained most of the expanded thyroid clonotypes (frequency above 0.001), which suggests that blood repertoires may reflect thyroid immune responses.

This clonotype was sampled from a woman aged 25 to 39 with Graves' hyperthyroidism. The rearranged chain carries TRBV28 and TRBJ1-5, and TRBD1 may be the D gene, going by 5 matching bases. Sequencing used blood. In nucleotides, the sequence is TGTGCCAGCATACAGGTTTTGAATCAGCCCCAGCATTTT. It is translated as CASIQVLNQPQHF. This CDR3, with the reference TRBV28 and TRBJ1-5 proteins standing in past its ends, gives the full variable domain DVKVTQSSRYLVKRTGEKVFLECVQDMDHENMFWYRQDPGLGLRLIYFSYDVKMKEKGDIPEGYSVSREKKERFSLILESASTNQTSMYLCASIQVLNQPQHFGDGTRLSIL.